This T cell receptor beta chain was identified during a study of shared clonotypes between healthy human individuals. Broader study findings: Larger estimated richness was generally recorded for naive subsets relative to memory subsets. The sharing of approximately 4.6% of naive CD4 clonotypes was seen across several donors.

Germline lookup yields CDR1 LNHDA and CDR2 SQIVND (reference sequence). With V trimmed by 0 bases and J by 10 bases, 5 bases remained unmatched. This CDR3 spans 13 amino acids. Researchers ran the assay at a deep level. Profiled with immunoSEQ multiplex PCR; TCRdb holds only in-frame clones, not every one. The table shows 2,100,000 or so clones, with under 97% occurring only once. A note on this clone: Antigen specificity is unknown.

The chain uses TRBV19 and TRBJ1-1; 7 nucleotides align to TRBD1. The source is a man between 18 and 29 years old in good health. The specimen sequenced was naive CD4+ T cells sorted from blood. Subset given: CD45RA+ positively selected. CDR3 DNA sequence: TGTGCCAGTAGTATAGAAGGGGGCGGGTCAGCTTTCTTT. This encodes CASSIEGGGSAFF.